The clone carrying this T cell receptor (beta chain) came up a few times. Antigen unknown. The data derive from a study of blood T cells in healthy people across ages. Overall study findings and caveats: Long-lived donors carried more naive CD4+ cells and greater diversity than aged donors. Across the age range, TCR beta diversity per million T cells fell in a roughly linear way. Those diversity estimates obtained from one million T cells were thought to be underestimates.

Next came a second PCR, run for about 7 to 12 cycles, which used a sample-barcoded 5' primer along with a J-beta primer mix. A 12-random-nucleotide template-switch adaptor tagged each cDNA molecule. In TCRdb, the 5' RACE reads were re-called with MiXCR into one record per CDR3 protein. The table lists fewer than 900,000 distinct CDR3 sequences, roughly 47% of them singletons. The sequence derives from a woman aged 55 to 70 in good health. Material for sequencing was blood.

As DNA, the CDR3 is TGCGCCAGCAGCCAAGACATCAGGGGTGGAAAACTGTTTTTT. This translates into CASSQDIRGGKLFF. The chain has TRBV4-3 and TRBJ1-4; weak D call: TRBD1 (6 bases). CDR3 length: 14 residues. Germline lookup yields CDR1 LGHNA and CDR2 YSLEER. V lost 0 bases and J lost 10, with 12 bases in between.